This TCR beta chain was obtained from a study of T-cell reconstitution after alpha-beta-depleted transplantation in children. Whole-study results and caveats: Recipient T cells and thymic progenitors that survived gave rise to the high TCRbeta diversity observed at day 60 in some patients. Alpha-beta T cells present about two months after transplant were reported to originate from several hundred expanded graft clones.

This clonotype came up many times. What it binds is not known. Unique molecular identifiers featured in how the TCRbeta library was prepared. Via MiXCR, TCRdb re-called the PCR reads, giving one row per CDR3 protein. The profile shows 200,000 to 250,000 distinct CDR3 sequences, approximately 11% of them singletons. Trimming stripped 3 bases from V and 6 bases from J, with 21 bases between. This CDR3 region has 17 residues. CDR1 and CDR2 (germline): DFQATT, SNEGSKA (reference sequence). The specimen comprised PBMCs, sampled before TCRalphabeta/CD19-depleted stem cell transplant. The chain uses TRBV20-1 and TRBJ1-6; D may be TRBD1 (6 bases). This clonotype was sampled from a child under three years old with acute myeloid leukemia, due to receive a stem cell transplant. The CDR3 region has the DNA TGCAGTGCTAGGGGGGGGCGCGGGGATTCGGTTAATTCACCCCTCCACTTT. Translating it yields CSARGGRGDSVNSPLHF.